This T cell receptor (beta chain) was sequenced during a study of blood T cell repertoires in COVID-19. In germline, CDR1 is SNHLY, CDR2 FYNNEI. CDR3 length: 13 amino acids. The trim removed 6 bases at V and 10 bases at J, leaving 4 bases unmatched. The table came from immunoSEQ multiplex PCR; TCRdb's copy has only in-frame clones and leaves some out. The sample records more than 140,000 clones, about 86% being singletons. Sequencing was carried out using peripheral blood. This rearrangement joins TRBV2 to TRBJ1-6, with 9 bases identical to TRBD1. This clonotype originated in a woman aged 55-69 years with acute or convalescent COVID-19. The CDR3 is CASRDRGRSPLHF. The CDR3 region has the DNA TGTGCCAGCAGGGACAGGGGACGGTCACCCCTCCACTTT.